The 22 T cell receptor beta chains listed next were all sequenced from one sample in a study of long-term antiretroviral therapy in people with HIV (dated by TCRdb to between 2021 and 2023). The immunoSEQ hsTCRB v3.0 assay was used at survey level resolution to sequence the TRB variable region. Entries here come from immuneACCESS through TCRdb and include only in-frame sequences with V and J called. Some clones fail to appear in such tables; in the studies checked, an unresolved V gene covers under half of the shortfall, and the cause of the remainder is unknown. The sample includes 45,000 to 50,000 clones, with around 80% observed a single time. Roughly 3% of the sample comes from the top ten. The sample consisted of unsorted PBMCs, taken 0.8 years after starting antiretroviral therapy. The receptors were gathered from a woman aged 18 to 35 with HIV.

The chain joins TRBV2 to TRBJ2-1; TRBD2 aligns across 9 bases. In germline, CDR1 is SNHLY, CDR2 FYNNEI. CDR3 length equals 14 residues. V was pared by 8 bases and J by 0 bases, with 2 bases of the junction left unmatched. The chain's CDR3 is CASAGGSSYNEQFF. The CDR3 DNA reads TGTGCCAGCGCGGGAGGGAGCTCCTACAATGAGCAGTTCTTC.

The chain combines TRBV9 with TRBJ2-7; TRBD2 is a possible D gene (6 bases). The ends were cut back, 0 bases at V and 3 bases at J, with 13 bases in the middle. Germline V lookup: CDR1 SGDLS, CDR2 YYNGEE. This CDR3 has 15 residues. CDR3 nucleotide sequence: TGTGCCAGCAGCGTAGGGGGGGATGGCCTCTACGAGCAGTACTTC. Protein: CASSVGGDGLYEQYF.

The V and J genes are TRBV28 and TRBJ1-4; maybe TRBD1 (6 bases). The CDR3 runs 16 residues. V was trimmed by 7 bases and J by 8 bases, leaving 23 bases between them. CDR1 is MDHEN, CDR2 SYDVKM, per germline. The CDR3 DNA reads TGTGCCAGCATTCCCTGGGCGGGGGCGAAGAACGAAAAACTGTTTTTT. It is translated as CASIPWAGAKNEKLFF.

The rearrangement joins TRBV7-3 to TRBJ2-5; TRBD2 matches at 7 bases. The ends lost 5 bases at V and 0 bases at J; junction bases unmatched: 9. The CDR3 has 16 amino acids. From germline, CDR1 is SGHTA and CDR2 FQGTGA. The CDR3 region is CASSDSSGLYQETQYF. CDR3 bases: TGTGCCAGCAGCGACTCTAGCGGCTTGTACCAAGAGACCCAGTACTTC.

This chain links TRBV4-3 with TRBJ2-7; D might be TRBD1 (6 bases). Germline-derived CDR1 and CDR2 are LGHNA and YSLEER. V was shortened by 4 bases and J by 2 bases, with 12 bases between the two germline ends. The CDR3 consists of 14 residues. This CDR3 is CASSPGEGAYEQYF. CDR3 sequence (DNA): TGCGCCAGCAGCCCTGGTGAGGGGGCCTACGAGCAGTACTTC.

The chain links TRBV11-3 to TRBJ2-2; 10 bases are shared with TRBD2. Germline V gene lookup returns CDR1 SGHNT and CDR2 YENEEA. V shed 5 bases, J shed 7 bases, and the junction held 19 bases outside the gene matches. CDR3 length equals 19 residues. The CDR3 coding sequence is TGTGCCAGCAGCACCCGAACCCCGGGGGCTAGCGGGAGCGTCGGGGAGCTGTTTTTT. Residues: CASSTRTPGASGSVGELFF. Combining the CDR3 with reference TRBV11-3 and TRBJ2-2 gives the whole variable domain EAGVVQSPRYKIIEKKQPVAFWCNPISGHNTLYWYLQNLGQGPELLIRYENEEAVDDSQLPKDRFSAERLKGVDSTLKIQPAELGDSAVYLCASSTRTPGASGSVGELFFGEGSRLTVL.

This clone was seen only once. V gene TRBV28 combines with J gene TRBJ2-1, with 11 bases aligning to TRBD2. This CDR3 contains 15 residues. Germline CDR1 MDHEN, CDR2 SYDVKM. Trimming removed 2 bases from V and 7 bases from J; junction bases left unmatched: 4. CDR3 sequence (DNA): TGTGCCAGCAGTTTAGTAGCGGGAGGGCCGAATGAGCAGTTCTTC. Its protein product is CASSLVAGGPNEQFF.

The rearrangement links TRBV27 to TRBJ2-7; 9 nucleotides line up with TRBD2. Trimming cost V 3 bases and J 7 bases; bases outside gene matches: 7. The CDR3 length is 14 residues. Germline values: CDR1 MNHEY, CDR2 SMNVEV (reference sequence). CDR3 DNA: TGTGCCAGCAGTTTCGGCGGGGGGGATAGGGAGCAGTACTTC. Its protein is CASSFGGGDREQYF.

The chain recombines TRBV6-6 with TRBJ2-7, with TRBD1 as a possible D gene (5 bases). The CDR3 runs 15 residues. Germline CDR1 reads MNHNY; CDR2 reads SVGAGI (reference sequence). Trimming removed 6 bases from V and 0 bases from J, with 15 bases in between. CDR3 residues: CASRGKGIGSYEQYF. The CDR3 DNA follows: TGTGCCAGCAGAGGAAAGGGGATCGGCTCCTACGAGCAGTACTTC.

The CDR3 nucleotides read TGTGCCAGCAGCGGCGCCAGCACCCCCGAAGCTTTCTTT. Amino acids: CASSGASTPEAFF. This chain connects TRBV7-9 to TRBJ1-1; the D is unclear. The V and J ends lost 5 bases and 8 bases respectively, with 15 bases between them. The germline gives CDR1 SEHNR, CDR2 FQNEAQ (reference sequence). The CDR3 totals 13 residues.

The chain employs TRBV6-5 and TRBJ2-1, with D maybe TRBD2 (7 bases). Germline V gives CDR1 MNHEY, CDR2 SVGAGI. Trimming took 3 bases from V and 10 from J, leaving 16 bases between them. The CDR3 is 14 residues long. The CDR3 sequence is CASSYLRGGGEQFF. In nucleotides, the CDR3 is TGTGCCAGCAGTTATTTGCGGGGAGGGGGAGAGCAGTTCTTC.

CDR3 loop: CASSTGPADTQYF. The DNA of the CDR3 is TGTGCCAGCAGCACTGGACCGGCAGATACGCAGTATTTT. The V call is TRBV7-2, the J call TRBJ2-3; D not resolved. This CDR3 spans 13 amino acids. Germline CDR1 SGHTA, CDR2 FQGNSA. The V end was cut by 5 bases, the J end by 4 bases, with 10 bases between. The variable domain in full, with the rest retrieved from reference TRBV7-2 and TRBJ2-3, is GAGVSQSPSNKVTEKGKDVELRCDPISGHTALYWYRQSLGQGLEFLIYFQGNSAPDKSGLPSDRFSAERTGGSVSTLTIQRTQQEDSAVYLCASSTGPADTQYFGPGTRLTVL.

The chain is built from TRBV7-3 and TRBJ2-1; D unresolved. The germline V gene encodes CDR1 SGHTA and CDR2 FQGTGA. This CDR3 region has 14 residues. V lost 9 bases and J lost 0, with 12 bases in between. The CDR3 protein is CASVGSNSYNEQFF. The CDR3 DNA reads as TGTGCCAGTGTCGGGTCCAACTCCTACAATGAGCAGTTCTTC.

The rearrangement uses TRBV27 and TRBJ2-7; D possibly corresponds to TRBD2 (5 bases). Trimming removed 0 bases at V and 7 bases at J, with 10 bases between. CDR1 MNHEY and CDR2 SMNVEV come from the germline V gene (reference sequence). This CDR3 has 13 amino acids. For the CDR3, the DNA is TGTGCCAGCAGTTTATCTTCGGGGAATGAGCAGTACTTC. Its translation: CASSLSSGNEQYF.

The chain carries TRBV10-3 and TRBJ2-1; D gene unclear. The CDR3 covers 11 residues. Germline assignment: CDR1 ENHRY and CDR2 SYGVKD. In nucleotides, the CDR3 is TGTGCTTCGAGTTGGGACAATGAGCAGTTCTTC. Translation: CASSWDNEQFF.

The gene calls are TRBV9 and TRBJ1-4, with D unresolved. The CDR3 runs to 15 residues. Trimming left V 0 bases short and J 2 bases short, with 8 bases between. Per germline, CDR1 SGDLS and CDR2 YYNGEE. This chain's CDR3 is CASSVGHITNEKLFF. Here the CDR3 DNA reads TGTGCCAGCAGCGTAGGTCACATCACTAATGAAAAACTGTTTTTT.

The chain employs TRBV27 and TRBJ2-7; D might be TRBD1 or TRBD2, each matching 5 bases. The germline V gene encodes CDR1 MNHEY and CDR2 SMNVEV (reference sequence). This CDR3 is 15 amino acids long. The germline V and J ends were trimmed by 1 base and 0 bases, with 10 bases remaining between them. This CDR3 is CASSLWAGSSYEQYF. CDR3 coding DNA: TGTGCCAGCAGTTTATGGGCAGGGAGCTCCTACGAGCAGTACTTC.

The chain combines TRBV28 with TRBJ1-5, with D possibly TRBD1 on 5 matching bases. Germline V gene sequence: CDR1 MDHEN, CDR2 SYDVKM. V lost 5 bases, J lost 1 base, and 15 bases lay in between. The CDR3 consists of 16 residues. Written as DNA, the CDR3 is TGTGCCAGCAGTCCGACGGGACCTGTAAGCAATCAGCCCCAGCATTTT. This translates into CASSPTGPVSNQPQHF.

The chain joins TRBV18 to TRBJ2-6, with TRBD1 matching over 10 bases. The CDR3 is made up of 14 amino acids. V lost 3 bases, J lost 9 bases, and 2 bases stayed unmatched. CDR1 is KGHSH and CDR2 is LQKENI in the germline V gene. CDR3 nucleotides: TGTGCCAGCTCACCGGGACAGGGGCGCAACGTCCTGACTTTC. This gives the protein CASSPGQGRNVLTF.

The chain employs TRBV6-5 and TRBJ2-3; TRBD1 might be the D (5 bases). Germline CDR1 MNHEY, CDR2 SVGAGI. The CDR3 runs to 14 residues. Trimming pared 2 bases from V and 5 bases from J, leaving 11 bases between. CDR3 in amino acids: CASSYGAQEDTQYF. In nucleotides, the CDR3 is TGTGCCAGCAGTTACGGGGCTCAAGAAGATACGCAGTATTTT.

The V gene is TRBV18, the J gene TRBJ2-5; D gene ambiguous. The CDR3 totals 13 residues. With 0 bases removed from V and 5 bases from J, the gap between germline ends came to 7 bases. Germline CDR1 reads KGHSH; CDR2 reads LQKENI. Here the CDR3 DNA reads TGTGCCAGCTCACCACCGGTTGGGGAGACCCAGTACTTC. Translating gives CASSPPVGETQYF.

This clone has just one count. The rearrangement links TRBV11-3 to TRBJ2-7; 9 nucleotides line up with TRBD1. Looked up from germline, CDR1 is SGHNT and CDR2 is YENEEA. V trimming: 5 bases; J trimming: 5 bases; junction bases outside the gene matches: 10. The CDR3 has 15 residues. CDR3 sequence (DNA): TGTGCCAGCAGCCCCCGGTGGGACAGGGCTAACGAGCAGTACTTC. It yields the protein CASSPRWDRANEQYF.